The rows below give T cell receptor beta chains drawn from one sample of a study of beta chain features in type 1 diabetes. The method was immunoSEQ multiplex PCR; TCRdb's version includes in-frame clones alone and lacks a portion of them. The sample records around 280,000 clones, 8% being singletons. Sequenced sample: central memory CD4+ T cells from blood. These receptors were taken from a woman between 18 and 29 years old in good health. The CDR3 runs from the conserved cysteine through the conserved F or W. The D gene is left open where the match is weak. Clone size, where shown, is once, few, many, or a class for clones that have expanded.

j_call | clone_size | cdr3_length | v_call | d_call | cdr3_aa | cdr3_nt
TRBJ2-3 | few | 14 | TRBV30 | - | CATNGGRSTDTQYF | TGTGCCACGAACGGGGGCCGTAGCACAGATACGCAGTATTTT
TRBJ1-2 | many | 13 | TRBV2 | TRBD1 | CASSGTGGYGYTF | TGTGCCAGCAGCGGGACAGGGGGTTATGGCTACACCTTC
TRBJ1-5 | few | 13 | TRBV29-1 | - | CSVGTGYNQPQHF | TGCAGCGTTGGAACAGGGTACAATCAGCCCCAGCATTTT
TRBJ1-1 | few | 15 | TRBV2 | - | CASSWVYTMNTEAFF | TGTGCCAGCAGCTGGGTGTACACCATGAACACTGAAGCTTTCTTT
TRBJ1-1 | few | 14 | TRBV7-2 | - | CASSLRGSNTEAFF | TGTGCCAGCAGCCTCAGGGGCAGTAACACTGAAGCTTTCTTT
TRBJ2-3 | - | 20 | TRBV4-3 | TRBD2 | CASSLSPYSGGLQVTDTQYF | TGCGCCAGCAGCCTTTCCCCCTATAGCGGGGGACTACAAGTCACAGATACGCAGTATTTT
TRBJ2-1 | few | 14 | TRBV9 | - | CASSVSPGNNEQFF | TGTGCCAGCAGCGTGTCCCCGGGGAACAATGAGCAGTTCTTC
TRBJ2-1 | - | 16 | TRBV7-7 | TRBD1 | CASSLTGTGIYNEQFF | TGTGCCAGCAGCCTGACCGGGACAGGGATCTACAATGAGCAGTTCTTC
TRBJ2-1 | - | 13 | TRBV7-2 | - | CASSLVRDRGKFF | TGTGCCAGCAGCTTAGTACGGGACCGGGGGAAGTTCTTC
TRBJ2-7 | few | 12 | TRBV30 | - | CAWTTSTYEQYF | TGTGCCTGGACGACTTCTACCTACGAGCAGTACTTC
TRBJ2-5 | - | 14 | TRBV7-9 | TRBD1 | CASSWDSLQETQYF | TGTGCCAGCAGCTGGGACAGCCTGCAAGAGACCCAGTACTTC
TRBJ1-5 | - | 13 | TRBV27 | - | CASSLSGNQPQHF | TGTGCCAGCAGCCTCTCGGGGAATCAGCCCCAGCATTTT
TRBJ1-2 | - | 14 | TRBV27 | TRBD1 | CASSYRQGTRGYTF | TGTGCCAGCAGTTACCGACAGGGTACTAGGGGCTACACCTTC
TRBJ1-6 | - | 15 | TRBV6-5 | TRBD1 | CASSPGTGQNSPLHF | TGTGCCAGCAGTCCAGGGACAGGCCAAAATTCACCCCTCCACTTT
TRBJ2-1 | - | 13 | TRBV7-3 | - | CASNPRDGNEQFF | TGTGCCAGCAACCCCCGGGACGGGAATGAGCAGTTCTTC
TRBJ1-1 | - | 18 | TRBV14 | - | CASSQESYRGQTNTEAFF | TGTGCCAGCAGCCAAGAAAGTTATCGTGGACAGACCAACACTGAAGCTTTCTTT
TRBJ2-3 | few | 15 | TRBV28 | - | CASSFPGEGADTQYF | TGTGCCAGCAGTTTCCCCGGGGAAGGGGCAGATACGCAGTATTTT
TRBJ1-1 | many | 15 | TRBV28 | - | CASSLPGTGNTEAFF | TGTGCCAGCAGTTTACCGGGGACGGGGAACACTGAAGCTTTCTTT
TRBJ2-7 | few | 15 | TRBV9 | - | CASSPRWGSSYEQYF | TGTGCCAGCAGCCCGAGATGGGGGAGCTCCTACGAGCAGTACTTC
TRBJ1-5 | - | 14 | TRBV6-6 | - | CASSPGGSNQPQHF | TGTGCCAGCAGTCCGGGAGGTAGCAATCAGCCCCAGCATTTT
TRBJ1-5 | - | 14 | TRBV28 | - | CAVAAWAGDQPQHF | TGTGCCGTCGCAGCTTGGGCAGGGGATCAGCCCCAGCATTTT
TRBJ2-1 | - | 11 | TRBV11-3 | - | CASSFKGEQFF | TGTGCCAGCAGCTTCAAGGGTGAGCAGTTCTTC
TRBJ2-6 | - | 18 | TRBV4-2 | TRBD2 | CASSQGREGGSGANVLTF | TGTGCCAGCAGCCAAGGACGGGAGGGAGGCTCTGGGGCCAACGTCCTGACTTTC
TRBJ2-5 | - | 13 | TRBV29-1 | - | CSAQQGQGETQYF | TGCAGCGCCCAACAGGGACAAGGGGAGACCCAGTACTTC
TRBJ2-6 | many | 13 | TRBV5-1 | - | CASSLSGANVLTF | TGCGCCAGCAGCTTGTCAGGGGCCAACGTCCTGACTTTC
TRBJ2-5 | - | 16 | TRBV18 | - | CASSPGRPLGAETQYF | TGTGCCAGCTCACCGGGTCGCCCGCTCGGCGCGGAGACCCAGTACTTC
TRBJ2-5 | - | 13 | TRBV7-9 | - | CASSLPPKETQYF | TGTGCCAGCAGCTTGCCACCTAAAGAGACCCAGTACTTC
TRBJ2-3 | many | 13 | TRBV19 | - | CASSMRQEHTQYF | TGTGCCAGTAGTATGCGCCAGGAACATACGCAGTATTTT
TRBJ1-3 | few | 19 | TRBV30 | - | CAWNPVTMKLEGSGNTIYF | TGTGCCTGGAATCCCGTGACAATGAAACTTGAGGGCTCTGGAAACACCATATATTTT
TRBJ1-1 | few | 14 | TRBV7-2 | - | CASSPWAGNTEAFF | TGTGCCAGCAGCCCCTGGGCGGGAAATACTGAAGCTTTCTTT
TRBJ2-1 | - | 18 | TRBV25-1 | TRBD2 | CASSERGGPLSSYNEQFF | TGTGCCAGCAGCGAGCGGGGGGGCCCCCTAAGCTCCTACAATGAGCAGTTCTTC
TRBJ2-3 | - | 17 | TRBV7-8 | - | CASSLARAGLGQGTQYF | TGTGCCAGCAGCTTAGCGAGGGCAGGGTTAGGGCAGGGTACGCAGTATTTT
TRBJ1-2 | few | 14 | TRBV6-5 | TRBD1 | CASSYLQGDYGYTF | TGTGCCAGCAGTTACCTACAGGGGGACTATGGCTACACCTTC
TRBJ1-1 | - | 14 | TRBV5-1 | - | CASSLGGVNTEAFF | TGCGCCAGCAGCTTAGGGGGAGTCAACACTGAAGCTTTCTTT
TRBJ2-2 | many | 18 | TRBV4-1 | TRBD2 | CASSRPRLAGGDTGELFF | TGCGCCAGCAGCCGGCCGCGACTAGCGGGGGGGGACACCGGGGAGCTGTTTTTT
TRBJ2-3 | few | 15 | TRBV19 | - | CASKPGRSGLDTQYF | TGTGCCAGTAAGCCGGGACGGAGCGGGTTGGATACGCAGTATTTT
TRBJ1-4 | many | 16 | TRBV7-2 | TRBD1 | CASSPPLGTGLEKLFF | TGTGCCAGCAGCCCCCCCTTGGGGACAGGGCTAGAAAAACTGTTTTTT
TRBJ2-5 | few | 16 | TRBV13 | - | CASSLESHARQETQYF | TGTGCCAGCAGCTTAGAAAGCCATGCCAGACAAGAGACCCAGTACTTC
TRBJ2-1 | - | 14 | TRBV7-3 | TRBD2 | CASIGLASTHEQFF | TGTGCCAGCATCGGACTAGCATCTACCCATGAGCAGTTCTTC
TRBJ1-6 | many | 16 | TRBV28 | - | CASSLGGRGWASPLHF | TGTGCCAGCAGTTTAGGGGGCAGGGGCTGGGCCTCACCCCTCCACTTT
TRBJ1-1 | few | 14 | TRBV6-6 | - | CASSYSGGKTEAFF | TGTGCCAGCAGTTACTCGGGGGGCAAGACTGAAGCTTTCTTT
TRBJ2-5 | - | 16 | TRBV2 | TRBD2 | CASSIGLARSQETQYF | TGTGCCAGCAGTATCGGACTAGCGAGGTCTCAAGAGACCCAGTACTTC
TRBJ2-1 | few | 15 | TRBV10-3 | TRBD1 | CAISARDRGSDEQFF | TGTGCCATCAGTGCCCGGGACAGGGGATCCGATGAGCAGTTCTTC
TRBJ2-5 | many | 13 | TRBV5-1 | - | CASSLAVQETQYF | TGCGCCAGCAGCTTGGCCGTCCAAGAGACCCAGTACTTC
TRBJ1-5 | few | 13 | TRBV18 | - | CASSQGTYQPQHF | TGTGCCAGCTCACAAGGGACCTATCAGCCCCAGCATTTT
TRBJ1-4 | few | 13 | TRBV29-1 | - | CSVVREANEKLFF | TGCAGCGTTGTTCGGGAAGCAAATGAAAAACTGTTTTTT
TRBJ2-7 | - | 14 | TRBV29-1 | TRBD1 | CSVEKTGGPYEQYF | TGCAGCGTCGAAAAAACAGGGGGACCTTACGAGCAGTACTTC